Below, 26 T cell receptor beta chains from the same sample are listed, as sequenced in a study of T cell changes during pregnancy in multiple sclerosis. The protocol was immunoSEQ multiplex PCR, while the TCRdb copy is restricted to in-frame clones and leaves out a portion. This repertoire shows about 93,000 clones, around 92% found once; its top ten account for about 2%. The sample consisted of peripheral blood, taken after pregnancy. The receptors shown here come from a female donor with multiple sclerosis, enrolled in a pregnancy study.

The J gene is TRBJ2-2, the V gene TRBV7-9; D gene ambiguous. Trimming took 5 bases from V and 5 from J, leaving 6 bases between them. CDR1 and CDR2 from the germline V gene are SEHNR and FQNEAQ (reference sequence). The CDR3 is 12 residues long. The DNA for the CDR3 is TGTGCCAGCAGCATTTTAACCGGGGAGCTGTTTTTT. It yields the protein CASSILTGELFF.

This chain connects TRBV18 to TRBJ2-7; TRBD1 might be the D (5 bases). The CDR3 sequence is 12 residues long. Deletions cut 3 bases from V and 5 bases from J, with 8 bases between. CDR1 is KGHSH and CDR2 is LQKENI in the germline V gene. CDR3 sequence: CASSPQGHEQYF. The CDR3 DNA reads as TGTGCCAGCTCACCCCAGGGCCACGAGCAGTACTTC.

The rearrangement uses TRBV11-2 and TRBJ2-7, with 7 bases identical to TRBD2. Germline trimming cut 5 bases from V and 0 bases from J; bases unmatched to any gene: 4. Per the germline V gene, CDR1 is SGHAT and CDR2 is FQNNGV. The CDR3 has 14 residues. This CDR3 is CASSHSGGSYEQYF. In nucleotides, the CDR3 is TGTGCCAGCAGCCACTCGGGAGGCTCCTACGAGCAGTACTTC.

V is TRBV27 and J is TRBJ1-2; 7 bases align to TRBD1. This CDR3 is 12 amino acids long. The germline V gene has CDR1 MNHEY and CDR2 SMNVEV (reference sequence). With 3 bases clipped from V and 8 bases from J, the junction kept 3 bases outside the gene matches. The CDR3 sequence: CASSFDRVGYTF. In DNA form, the CDR3 reads TGTGCCAGCAGTTTTGACAGGGTAGGCTACACCTTC.

The J gene is TRBJ2-7, the V gene TRBV9, with 12 bases matching TRBD2. Germline values: CDR1 SGDLS, CDR2 YYNGEE. The CDR3 length is 17 residues. V dropped 0 bases and J dropped 1; count of bases not matched to a gene: 5. The CDR3 sequence is CASSVGELAGGSYEQYF. The CDR3 DNA reads as TGTGCCAGCAGCGTAGGTGAGCTAGCGGGGGGGTCCTACGAGCAGTACTTC.

The chain carries TRBV9 and TRBJ2-3; 9 bases line up with TRBD1. Germline assignment: CDR1 SGDLS and CDR2 YYNGEE. V was pared by 1 base and J by 4 bases, with 10 bases of the junction left unmatched. This CDR3 has 17 amino acids. The CDR3 region has the DNA TGTGCCAGCAGCGTAAAATTGGGACAGGGCAGCGCAGATACGCAGTATTTT. It yields the protein CASSVKLGQGSADTQYF.

The chain recombines TRBV23-1 with TRBJ2-3; D is perhaps TRBD1 (6 bases). TRBV23-1 is treated as an ORF (open reading frame) with a function not yet certain. This CDR3 has 18 residues. V dropped 3 bases and J dropped 3 bases, with 22 bases sitting between them. The CDR3 here is CASSQGRQVNRYTDTQYF. The DNA of the CDR3 is TGCGCCAGCAGTCAGGGGAGACAGGTTAATCGATATACAGATACGCAGTATTTT.

This clone is a singleton in its sample. The rearrangement links TRBV10-2 to TRBJ2-2; 10 positions agree with TRBD1. Germline-derived CDR1 and CDR2 are WSHSY and SAAADI. V shed 2 bases, J shed 4 bases, and the junction held 4 bases outside the gene matches. The length of the CDR3 is 16 residues. CDR3 in amino acids: CASSEARTGGTGELFF. The CDR3 bases are TGCGCCAGCAGTGAGGCTCGGACAGGGGGCACCGGGGAGCTGTTTTTT.

The J gene is TRBJ2-5, the V gene TRBV2; TRBD2 is a possible D gene (6 bases). The V gene's germline CDR1 is SNHLY and CDR2 FYNNEI. Trimming stripped 1 base from V and 2 bases from J, with 11 bases between. The CDR3 runs to 15 residues. This CDR3 is CASSEGEVSQETQYF. The CDR3 DNA follows: TGTGCCAGCAGTGAAGGGGAGGTATCGCAAGAGACCCAGTACTTC.

The V call is TRBV30, the J call TRBJ1-2; 8 bases line up with TRBD1. After removal of 3 bases from V and 3 bases from J, the junction contained 6 bases not matched to a gene. CDR3 length equals 14 residues. Germline V CDR1 and CDR2: GTSNPN, SVGIG (reference sequence). CDR3 bases: TGTGCCTGGAGCGACAGGGGAGACCACTATGGCTACACCTTC. Encoded protein: CAWSDRGDHYGYTF.

In the case of this clone: A read error may produce the germline difference seen at one junction end. V and J are TRBV29-1 and TRBJ1-1, with D maybe TRBD1 (6 bases). The CDR3 loop spans 12 amino acids. Per germline, CDR1 SQVTM and CDR2 ANQGSEA. The CDR3 here is CSVNTGNAEAFF. CDR3 nucleotide sequence: TGCAGCGTCAACACAGGGAACGCTGAAGCTTTCTTT.

The chain is built from TRBV6-5 and TRBJ2-7; D may be TRBD2 (6 bases). Deletions cut 10 bases from V and 9 bases from J, with 22 bases between. This CDR3 spans 13 amino acids. Per the germline V gene, CDR1 is MNHEY and CDR2 is SVGAGI. CDR3 in DNA: TGTGCCACCAGGAGGTGGCGGGATGGACGGCAGTACTTC. Protein: CATRRWRDGRQYF.

This chain connects TRBV10-1 to TRBJ2-7; a possible D gene is TRBD2 (6 bases). Germline loops: CDR1 WNHNN, CDR2 SYGVQD (reference sequence). The CDR3 is 15 residues long. V was pared by 2 bases and J by 2 bases, with 13 bases between. CDR3 sequence: CASSEVGAGAYEQYF. CDR3 DNA sequence: TGCGCCAGCAGTGAGGTGGGAGCGGGCGCCTACGAGCAGTACTTC.

The chain is built from TRBV5-4 and TRBJ1-1; no definite D call. Germline CDR1 and CDR2: SGHNT and YYREEE (reference sequence). The V and J ends lost 1 base and 0 bases respectively, with 10 bases between them. The CDR3 totals 15 residues. CDR3 loop: CASSLPNSLNTEAFF. The CDR3 DNA reads as TGTGCCAGCAGCTTGCCTAACAGTCTGAACACTGAAGCTTTCTTT.

This chain links TRBV9 with TRBJ2-7; TRBD1 aligns across 7 bases. This CDR3 spans 15 amino acids. With 1 base clipped from V and 5 bases from J, the junction kept 9 bases outside the gene matches. CDR1 and CDR2 from the germline V gene are SGDLS and YYNGEE. As DNA, the CDR3 is TGTGCCAGCAGCGTAAAAGGGGGCAGGGGCAACGAGCAGTACTTC. Its protein is CASSVKGGRGNEQYF.

The chain has TRBV12-5 and TRBJ1-6; 9 positions match TRBD1. The V and J ends lost 8 bases and 6 bases, in that order; junction bases with no gene match: 5. The germline CDR1 and CDR2 sequences are LGHNT and FRNRAP. CDR3 length: 14 amino acids. The CDR3 reads CASCSGQGNSPLHF. CDR3 DNA sequence: TGTGCTAGTTGCTCGGGACAGGGTAATTCACCCCTCCACTTT.

The chain recombines TRBV11-3 with TRBJ2-5; the D gene is possibly TRBD1 (6 bases). The CDR3 sequence is 16 residues long. Between the trimmed V and J ends, which lost 3 bases and 7 bases, there was a span of 21 bases. CDR1 and CDR2 from the germline V gene are SGHNT and YENEEA. The CDR3 nucleotides are TGTGCCAGCAGCTTGGAACATACAGGGATCCCGGGGACCCAGTACTTC. Translation: CASSLEHTGIPGTQYF.

J is TRBJ2-7 and V is TRBV6-1; 8 bases fit TRBD2. CDR3 length equals 15 residues. CDR1 is MNHNS, CDR2 SASEGT, per germline. J lost 2 bases, V lost 0 bases, and 3 bases had no gene match. CDR3 nucleotides: TGTGCCAGCAGTGAAGCGTACGGGGGGGCCTACGAGCAGTACTTC. Its protein is CASSEAYGGAYEQYF.

This chain connects TRBV5-6 to TRBJ1-2, with TRBD1 identical over 10 bases. This CDR3 comprises 16 residues. Germline CDR1 and CDR2: SGHDT and YYEEEE. V shed 7 bases, J shed 7 bases, and the junction held 16 bases outside the gene matches. The CDR3, as DNA: TGTGCCAGCGACAAGTTACCGGGACAGGGGATGGGTGGCTACACCTTC. This codes for CASDKLPGQGMGGYTF.

This clone was recorded only once. The chain employs TRBV27 and TRBJ1-5; D call uncertain. Trimming stripped 6 bases from V and 0 bases from J, with 9 bases between. The CDR3 consists of 14 residues. The germline CDR1 and CDR2 sequences are MNHEY and SMNVEV (reference sequence). The DNA of the CDR3 is TGTGCCAGCAGGGCTGAAAGTAGCAATCAGCCCCAGCATTTT. This codes for CASRAESSNQPQHF.

The chain combines TRBV5-4 with TRBJ1-3; maybe TRBD1 (5 bases). The germline gives CDR1 SGHNT, CDR2 YYREEE (reference sequence). The V and J ends lost 0 bases and 2 bases respectively, with 6 bases between them. The length of the CDR3 is 14 residues. CDR3 protein: CASSLGRAGNTIYF. For the CDR3, the DNA is TGTGCCAGCAGCTTGGGCAGGGCTGGAAACACCATATATTTT.

The rearrangement uses TRBV5-1 and TRBJ1-2; D possibly corresponds to TRBD1 (5 bases). The CDR3 has 15 amino acids. Germline V lookup: CDR1 SGHRS, CDR2 YFSETQ. Between the trimmed V and J ends, which lost 3 bases and 7 bases, there was a span of 19 bases. The DNA of the CDR3 is TGCGCCAGCAGCTACGCGGTGGGGCTCTCCTCTGGCTACACCTTC. It codes for CASSYAVGLSSGYTF.

As to this clone: At the DNA level, this CDR3 is encoded by other sequences in the same sample as well. The chain is built from TRBV5-1 and TRBJ1-1, with unresolved D. Germline V lookup: CDR1 SGHRS, CDR2 YFSETQ. V was trimmed by 0 bases and J by 5 bases, leaving 5 bases between them. The CDR3 sequence is 12 residues long. CDR3: CASSLDRTEAFF. CDR3 in DNA: TGCGCCAGCAGCTTGGATAGAACTGAAGCTTTCTTT.

This chain links TRBV19 with TRBJ1-1, with D maybe TRBD1 (5 bases). Germline loops: CDR1 LNHDA, CDR2 SQIVND (reference sequence). Trimming left V 6 bases short and J 2 bases short, with 22 bases between. This CDR3 is built from 17 residues. Written as DNA, the CDR3 is TGTGCCAGTAGGACCCCCCGGGGGTTGAGGGATAACACTGAAGCTTTCTTT. Its protein is CASRTPRGLRDNTEAFF.

The V call is TRBV6-6, the J call TRBJ1-6; D remains ambiguous. V was shortened by 8 bases and J by 9 bases, with 17 bases between the two germline ends. CDR1 is MNHNY and CDR2 is SVGAGI in the germline V gene (reference sequence). The CDR3 sequence is 14 residues long. This CDR3 reads CASDVTGIFSPLHF. For the CDR3, the DNA is TGTGCCAGCGACGTAACCGGGATATTTTCACCCCTCCACTTT.

J is TRBJ1-5 and V is TRBV7-9, with 8 bases that match TRBD1. The CDR3 has 16 amino acids. Germline trimming cut 0 bases from V and 7 bases from J; bases unmatched to any gene: 8. CDR1 is SEHNR, CDR2 FQNEAQ, per germline (reference sequence). CDR3 region: CASSLAMQGASQPQHF. The CDR3 bases are TGTGCCAGCAGCTTAGCTATGCAGGGGGCGAGCCAGCCCCAGCATTTT. Full variable domain (missing parts from reference TRBV7-9 and TRBJ1-5): DTGVSQNPRHKITKRGQNVTFRCDPISEHNRLYWYRQTLGQGPEFLTYFQNEAQLEKSRLLSDRFSAERPKGSFSTLEIQRTEQGDSAMYLCASSLAMQGASQPQHFGDGTRLSIL.